The 6 T cell receptor beta chains below come from one sample, sequenced in a study of blood T cell repertoires in COVID-19. Using immunoSEQ multiplex PCR, the repertoire was profiled, and TCRdb retains in-frame clones only, with some absent. The table has around 300,000 clones, roughly 86% seen once. Sequenced: PBMCs or T cells enriched from blood (not recorded which). Every receptor here comes from a woman between 25 and 40 years old who had recovered from COVID-19.

V gene TRBV7-9 combines with J gene TRBJ2-1, with no clear D. The CDR3 contains 11 residues. Per the germline V gene, CDR1 is SEHNR and CDR2 is FQNEAQ (reference sequence). V lost 6 bases and J lost 10, with 10 bases in between. CDR3 protein: CASSLGGEQFF. CDR3 in DNA: TGTGCCAGCAGTCTAGGTGGGGAGCAGTTCTTC.

The rearrangement joins TRBV7-3 to TRBJ1-2; 9 nucleotides align to TRBD1. This CDR3 has 13 amino acids. The V gene end was trimmed by 5 bases and the J gene end by 7 bases; junction bases not matched to a gene: 5. CDR1 and CDR2 from the germline V gene are SGHTA and FQGTGA. The CDR3 here is CASSPDRGVGYTF. The DNA of the CDR3 is TGTGCCAGCAGCCCCGACAGGGGGGTTGGCTACACCTTC.

The chain employs TRBV5-4 and TRBJ1-2; D may be TRBD1 (6 bases). CDR3 length equals 14 residues. The V end lost 2 bases, the J end lost 4 bases, and 12 bases lay between the germline ends. Germline CDR1 reads SGHNT; CDR2 reads YYREEE (reference sequence). CDR3 sequence (DNA): TGTGCCAGCAGCTTATGGGACATCCCCTATGGCTACACCTTC. Amino acid sequence: CASSLWDIPYGYTF.

The chain uses TRBV24-1 and TRBJ2-3; 10 bases are a match to TRBD2. Germline values: CDR1 KGHDR, CDR2 SFDVKD. The CDR3 sequence is 14 residues long. Trimming cost V 9 bases and J 3 bases; bases outside gene matches: 5. In DNA form, the CDR3 reads TGTGCCACCCCCGCGACTAGCGGGACAGATACGCAGTATTTT. Translating gives CATPATSGTDTQYF.

In this sample, this clone turned up once. V and J are TRBV4-3 and TRBJ1-4; TRBD1 matches at 11 bases. The germline V gene encodes CDR1 LGHNA and CDR2 YSLEER. The CDR3 loop spans 16 amino acids. The J segment lost 3 bases and the V segment lost 4 bases, leaving 4 bases of the junction unmatched. The CDR3 spells CASSPRTGGANEKLFF. CDR3 nucleotides: TGCGCCAGCAGCCCCAGGACAGGGGGCGCTAATGAAAAACTGTTTTTT.

For the CDR3, the DNA is TGCGCCAGCAGCTGGGGACAGCTCTCCTACGAGCAGTACTTC. This translates into CASSWGQLSYEQYF. The rearrangement links TRBV5-1 to TRBJ2-7, with 7 bases fitting TRBD1. This CDR3 has 14 residues. CDR1 is SGHRS, CDR2 YFSETQ, per germline. J gave up 0 bases and V 3 bases, and 3 bases lay outside the gene matches.